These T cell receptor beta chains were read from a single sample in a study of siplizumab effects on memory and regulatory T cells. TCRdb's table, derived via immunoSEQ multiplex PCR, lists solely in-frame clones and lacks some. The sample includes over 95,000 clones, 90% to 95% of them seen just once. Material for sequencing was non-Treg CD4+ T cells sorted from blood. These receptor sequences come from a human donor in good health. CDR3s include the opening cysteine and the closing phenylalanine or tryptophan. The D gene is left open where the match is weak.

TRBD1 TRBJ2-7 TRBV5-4 TGTGCCAGCAGCTTGCAACAGGGGTATAAGCAGTACTTC CASSLQQGYKQYF
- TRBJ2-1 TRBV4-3 TGCGCCAGCAGCCAAGAGGGGGCTAATAGCAATGAGCAGTTCTTC CASSQEGANSNEQFF
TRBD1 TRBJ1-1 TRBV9 TGTGCCAGCAGCCCCCAGACCGGACAGGCCAACACTGAAGCTTTCTTT CASSPQTGQANTEAFF
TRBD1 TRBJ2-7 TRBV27 TGTGCCAGCAGTCACGTCGGGACAGGGTACGAGCAGTACTTC CASSHVGTGYEQYF
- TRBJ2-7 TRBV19 TGTGCCAGTTCCGCCTCCCTTGGGGGATCCTACGAGCAGTACTTC CASSASLGGSYEQYF
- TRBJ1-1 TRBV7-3 TGTGCCAGCAGCCCTGGACACAACACTGAAGCTTTCTTT CASSPGHNTEAFF
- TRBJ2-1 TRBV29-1 TGCAGCTCTAGCCAAGCAGGCTACAATGAGCAGTTCTTC CSSSQAGYNEQFF
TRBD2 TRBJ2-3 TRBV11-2 TGTGCCAGCAGCTTAGATGGCGGGGGAACAGATACGCAGTATTTT CASSLDGGGTDTQYF
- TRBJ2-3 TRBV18 TGTGCCAGCTCACCTACCACAGATACGCAGTATTTT CASSPTTDTQYF
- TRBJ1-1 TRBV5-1 TGCGCCAGCAGCTTGGCCTGGGGCCACACTGAAGCTTTCTTT CASSLAWGHTEAFF